This entry describes one T cell receptor beta chain. The sample comes from a study of blood T cell repertoires in COVID-19. Study-wide context: Sources were T cells, B-cell-depleted T cells, or PBMCs; the material itself was cDNA or gDNA.

This CDR3 region has 13 residues. Germline CDR1 reads LGHDT; CDR2 reads YNNKEL (reference sequence). V dropped 4 bases and J dropped 6 bases, with 13 bases sitting between them. The repertoire was sequenced with immunoSEQ multiplex PCR; TCRdb's copy has only in-frame clones and lacks some. The table includes 210,000 or so clones, about four fifths detected once. The origin of this receptor is a middle-aged woman with acute or convalescent COVID-19. Sequenced sample: peripheral blood. The V and J genes are TRBV3-1 (or the pseudogene TRBV3-2) and TRBJ2-7, with D tentatively TRBD2 (5 bases). The CDR3 DNA sequence: TGTGCCAGCAGCCCCGGGATCCCTATCGAGCAGTACTTC. Protein sequence: CASSPGIPIEQYF.